This T cell receptor (beta chain) was retrieved from a study of shared clonotypes between healthy human individuals. Findings and caveats of the study: Clonotype sharing among donors, it was expected, would be affected by sequencing depth. Generation of non-shared clonotypes was less probable than generation of clonotypes shared by all four donors.

Researchers divided each subset's genomic DNA evenly across several immunoSEQ plates. TCRdb's copy holds only in-frame clones and misses some; the assay was immunoSEQ multiplex PCR. Of over 700,000 clones listed, over 60% are singletons. Trimming removed 0 bases from V and 0 bases from J, with 12 bases in between. This CDR3 spans 18 amino acids. CDR1 is MRHNA and CDR2 is SNTAGT in the germline V gene. As for this clone: Its antigen is still unknown.

Partitioning of CD4+ cells yielded a CD45RA+ naive subset and a CD45RA-negative memory subset. V usage is TRBV6-4 and J usage is TRBJ2-6; TRBD1 might be the D (6 bases). The receptor was derived from a woman in her twenties or thirties in good health. The source material was memory CD4+ T cells sorted from blood. The subset: CD45RA-negative fraction. CDR3: CASSDSVRGPSGANVLTF. The CDR3 DNA reads as TGTGCCAGCAGTGACTCAGTCAGGGGTCCCTCTGGGGCCAACGTCCTGACTTTC.